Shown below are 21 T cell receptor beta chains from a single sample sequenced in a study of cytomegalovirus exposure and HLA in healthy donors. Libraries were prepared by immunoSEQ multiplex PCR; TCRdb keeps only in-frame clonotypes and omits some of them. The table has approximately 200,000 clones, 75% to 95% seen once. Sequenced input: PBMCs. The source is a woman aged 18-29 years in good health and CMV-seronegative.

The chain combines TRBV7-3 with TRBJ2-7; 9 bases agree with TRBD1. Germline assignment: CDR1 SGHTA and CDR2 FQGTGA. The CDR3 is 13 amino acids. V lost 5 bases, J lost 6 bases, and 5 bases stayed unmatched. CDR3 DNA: TGTGCCAGCAGCCCGCGGACAGGGGCCGAGCAGTACTTC. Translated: CASSPRTGAEQYF.

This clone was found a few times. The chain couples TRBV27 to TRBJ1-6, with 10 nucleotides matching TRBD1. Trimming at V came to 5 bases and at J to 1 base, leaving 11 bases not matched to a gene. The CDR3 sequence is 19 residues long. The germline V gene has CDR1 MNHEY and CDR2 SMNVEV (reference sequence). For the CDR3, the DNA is TGTGCCAGCAGTACCCCGGGACAGGGGTTAGGGTCCTATAATTCACCCCTCCACTTT. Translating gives CASSTPGQGLGSYNSPLHF.

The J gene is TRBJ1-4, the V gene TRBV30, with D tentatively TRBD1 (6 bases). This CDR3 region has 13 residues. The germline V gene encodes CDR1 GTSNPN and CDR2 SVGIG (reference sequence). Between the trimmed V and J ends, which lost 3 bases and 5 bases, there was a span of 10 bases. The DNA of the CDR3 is TGTGCCTGGAGAGGGGGTGCGAATGAAAAACTGTTTTTT. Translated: CAWRGGANEKLFF.

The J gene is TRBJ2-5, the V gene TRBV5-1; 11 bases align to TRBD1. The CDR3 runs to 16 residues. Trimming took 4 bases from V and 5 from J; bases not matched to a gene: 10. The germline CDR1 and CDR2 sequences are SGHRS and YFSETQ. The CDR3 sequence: CASSKGQGAREETQYF. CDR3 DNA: TGCGCCAGCAGCAAAGGACAGGGGGCGAGGGAGGAGACCCAGTACTTC.

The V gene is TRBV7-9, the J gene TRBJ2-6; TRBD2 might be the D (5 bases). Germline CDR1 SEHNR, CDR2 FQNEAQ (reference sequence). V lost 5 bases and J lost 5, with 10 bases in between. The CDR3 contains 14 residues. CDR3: CASSGGSRANVLTF. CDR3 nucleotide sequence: TGTGCCAGCAGCGGCGGGTCACGGGCCAACGTCCTGACTTTC.

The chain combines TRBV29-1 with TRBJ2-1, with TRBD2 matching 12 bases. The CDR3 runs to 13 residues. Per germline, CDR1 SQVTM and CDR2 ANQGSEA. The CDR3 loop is CSGLAGNWNEQFF. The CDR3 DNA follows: TGCAGTGGACTAGCGGGAAACTGGAATGAGCAGTTCTTC.

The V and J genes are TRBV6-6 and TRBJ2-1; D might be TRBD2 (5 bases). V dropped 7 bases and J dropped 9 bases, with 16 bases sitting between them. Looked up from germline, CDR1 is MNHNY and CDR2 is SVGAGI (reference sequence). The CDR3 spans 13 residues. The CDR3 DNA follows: TGTGCCAGCACCCCGACCCCCCGGGGTGAGCAGTTCTTC. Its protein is CASTPTPRGEQFF.

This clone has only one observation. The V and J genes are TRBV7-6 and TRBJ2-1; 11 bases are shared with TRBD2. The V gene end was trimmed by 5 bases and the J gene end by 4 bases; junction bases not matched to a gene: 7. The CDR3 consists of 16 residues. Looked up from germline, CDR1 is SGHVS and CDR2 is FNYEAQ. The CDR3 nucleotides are TGTGCCAGCAGCCCTACTAGCGGGAGAAGGTACAATGAGCAGTTCTTC. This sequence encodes CASSPTSGRRYNEQFF. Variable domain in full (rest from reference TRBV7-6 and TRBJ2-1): GAGVSQSPRYKVTKRGQDVALRCDPISGHVSLYWYRQALGQGPEFLTYFNYEAQQDKSGLPNDRFSAERPEGSISTLTIQRTEQRDSAMYRCASSPTSGRRYNEQFFGPGTRLTVL.

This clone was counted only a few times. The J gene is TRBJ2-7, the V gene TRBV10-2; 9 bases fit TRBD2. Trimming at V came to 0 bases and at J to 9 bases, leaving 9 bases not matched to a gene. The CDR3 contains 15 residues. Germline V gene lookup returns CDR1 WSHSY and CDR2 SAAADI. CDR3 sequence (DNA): TGCGCCAGCAGTGAGTCGGGAGTAGCGGGAGCCGGGCAGTACTTC. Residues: CASSESGVAGAGQYF.

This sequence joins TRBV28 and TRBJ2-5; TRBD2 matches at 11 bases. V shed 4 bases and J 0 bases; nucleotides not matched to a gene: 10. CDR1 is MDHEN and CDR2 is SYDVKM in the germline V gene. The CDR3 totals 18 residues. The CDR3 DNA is TGTGCCAGCAGTTCACCAGTACCGGGACTAGCGGACCAAGAGACCCAGTACTTC. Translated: CASSSPVPGLADQETQYF.

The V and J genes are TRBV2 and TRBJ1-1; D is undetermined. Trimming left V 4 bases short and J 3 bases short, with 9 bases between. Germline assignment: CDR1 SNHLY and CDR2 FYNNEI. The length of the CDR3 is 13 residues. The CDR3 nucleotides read TGTGCCAGCAGTGCTTTGAGGGACACTGAAGCTTTCTTT. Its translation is CASSALRDTEAFF.

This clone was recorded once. CDR3 sequence: CASSFSGADGYTF. In DNA, the CDR3 is TGTGCCAGCAGCTTTTCAGGGGCGGACGGCTACACCTTC. The chain recombines TRBV11-2 with TRBJ1-2; the D gene is possibly TRBD1 (6 bases). Trimming cost V 3 bases and J 8 bases, with 13 bases left between them. The CDR3 loop spans 13 amino acids. Per the germline V gene, CDR1 is SGHAT and CDR2 is FQNNGV.

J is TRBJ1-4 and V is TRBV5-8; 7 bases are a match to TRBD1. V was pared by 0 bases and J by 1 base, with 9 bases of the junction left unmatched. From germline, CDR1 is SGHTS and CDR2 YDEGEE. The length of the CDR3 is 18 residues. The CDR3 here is CASSLAAGGAGTNEKLFF. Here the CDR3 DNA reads TGTGCCAGCAGCTTGGCGGCAGGGGGTGCCGGAACTAATGAAAAACTGTTTTTT.

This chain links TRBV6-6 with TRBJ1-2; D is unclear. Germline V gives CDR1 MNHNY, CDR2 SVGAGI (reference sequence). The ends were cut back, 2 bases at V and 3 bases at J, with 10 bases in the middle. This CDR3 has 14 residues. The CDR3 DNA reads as TGTGCCAGCAGTTACCCACCAGAACACTATGGCTACACCTTC. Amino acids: CASSYPPEHYGYTF.

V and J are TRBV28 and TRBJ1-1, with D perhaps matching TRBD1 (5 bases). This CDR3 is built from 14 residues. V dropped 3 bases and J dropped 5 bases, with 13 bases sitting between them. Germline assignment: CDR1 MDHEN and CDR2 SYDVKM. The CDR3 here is CASSLQGLGTEAFF. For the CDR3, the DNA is TGTGCCAGCAGTTTGCAGGGCCTGGGGACTGAAGCTTTCTTT. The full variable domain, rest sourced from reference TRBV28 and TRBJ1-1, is DVKVTQSSRYLVKRTGEKVFLECVQDMDHENMFWYRQDPGLGLRLIYFSYDVKMKEKGDIPEGYSVSREKKERFSLILESASTNQTSMYLCASSLQGLGTEAFFGQGTRLTVV.

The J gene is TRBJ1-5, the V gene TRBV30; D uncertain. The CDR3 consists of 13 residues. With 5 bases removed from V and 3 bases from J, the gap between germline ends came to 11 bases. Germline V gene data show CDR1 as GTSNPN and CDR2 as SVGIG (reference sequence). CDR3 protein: CAWGGRDNQPQHF. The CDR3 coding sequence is TGTGCCTGGGGAGGACGGGACAATCAGCCCCAGCATTTT.

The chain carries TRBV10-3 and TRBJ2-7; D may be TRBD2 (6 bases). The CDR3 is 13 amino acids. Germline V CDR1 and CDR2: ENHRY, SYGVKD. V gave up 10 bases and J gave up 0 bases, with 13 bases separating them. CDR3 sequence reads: CATHQDYSYEQYF. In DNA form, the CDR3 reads TGTGCCACTCACCAGGACTACTCCTACGAGCAGTACTTC.

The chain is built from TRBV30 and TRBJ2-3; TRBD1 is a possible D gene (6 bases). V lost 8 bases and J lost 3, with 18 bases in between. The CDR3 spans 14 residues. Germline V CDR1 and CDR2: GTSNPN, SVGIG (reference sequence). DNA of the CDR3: TGTGCCGGGCGCGAGGGGGTTGAAACAGATACGCAGTATTTT. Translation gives CAGREGVETDTQYF.

DNA of the CDR3: TGTGCCAGCTCCTCCTTGGTAAACATGAACACTGAAGCTTTCTTT. It specifies CASSSLVNMNTEAFF. The chain links TRBV18 to TRBJ1-1, with D uncertain. This CDR3 is built from 15 residues. V was pared by 6 bases and J by 0 bases, with 14 bases between. Germline CDR1 KGHSH, CDR2 LQKENI.

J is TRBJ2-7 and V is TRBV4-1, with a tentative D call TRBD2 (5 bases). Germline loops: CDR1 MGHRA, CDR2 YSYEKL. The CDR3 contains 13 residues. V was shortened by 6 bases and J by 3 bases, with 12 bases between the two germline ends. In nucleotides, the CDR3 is TGCGCCAGCAGTGGGTCTCGGGGCTACGAGCAGTACTTC. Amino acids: CASSGSRGYEQYF.

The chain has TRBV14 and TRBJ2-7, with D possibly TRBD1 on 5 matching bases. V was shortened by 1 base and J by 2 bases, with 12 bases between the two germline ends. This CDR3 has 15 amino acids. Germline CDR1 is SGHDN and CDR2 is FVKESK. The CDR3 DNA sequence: TGTGCCAGCAGCCAAGCAGGGATTCCTACCTACGAGCAGTACTTC. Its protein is CASSQAGIPTYEQYF. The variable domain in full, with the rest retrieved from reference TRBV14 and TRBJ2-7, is EAGVTQFPSHSVIEKGQTVTLRCDPISGHDNLYWYRRVMGKEIKFLLHFVKESKQDESGMPNNRFLAERTGGTYSTLKVQPAELEDSGVYFCASSQAGIPTYEQYFGPGTRLTVT.